The clone carrying this T cell receptor (beta chain) is a singleton in its sample. Its target is unknown. V lost 0 bases, J lost 1 base, and 13 bases lay in between. The CDR3 consists of 16 residues. Germline V gene sequence: CDR1 SGDLS, CDR2 YYNGEE. The entry originates in a study of T cells after posttransplantation cyclophosphamide. Control samples came 1 year after myeloablative marrow transplants with methotrexate plus calcineurin inhibitor. Overall study findings and caveats: TRB clonality was highly associated with recipient CMV seropositivity and reactivation.

Here immunoSEQ multiplex PCR was the method, and the copy in TCRdb shows in-frame clones only, minus some. The sample has about 21,000 clones; 70% to 90% are singletons. The source was PBMCs, collected about 400 days after allogeneic stem cell transplant with calcineurin inhibitor and methotrexate. The receptor's source is a female patient in her 30s who received an allogeneic stem cell transplant from an unrelated donor, was CMV-positive, and had acute and chronic GVHD. Some of the T cells may derive from the graft donor. The chain combines TRBV9 with TRBJ1-1, with a weak D call TRBD1 (6 bases). In DNA, the CDR3 is TGTGCCAGCAGCGTAGAAGGGGGTGGTGGGAACACTGAAGCTTTCTTT. Residues: CASSVEGGGGNTEAFF.